Shown below are 21 T cell receptor beta chains from a single sample sequenced in a study of OX40 agonist ivuxolimab in advanced cancers. TCRdb's table, derived via immunoSEQ multiplex PCR, lists solely in-frame clones and lacks some. Of 150,000 to 180,000 clones in the sample, approximately 94% were seen once. The specimen was CD4+ or CD8+ T cells sorted from blood, collected in a trial of the OX40 agonist ivuxolimab. The receptors were sampled from an adult with an advanced solid tumor such as melanoma, head and neck, liver or kidney cancer.

V usage is TRBV13 and J usage is TRBJ2-7, with a weak D call TRBD2 (5 bases). V lost 5 bases, J lost 3 bases, and 11 bases lay in between. This CDR3 comprises 13 residues. Germline V lookup: CDR1 PRHDT, CDR2 FYEKMQ (reference sequence). CDR3 loop: CASSGLRGYEQYF. CDR3 coding DNA: TGTGCCAGCAGCGGACTCCGCGGCTACGAGCAGTACTTC.

The CDR3 here is CSAQFLNYGYTF. In DNA, the CDR3 is TGCAGCGCCCAATTCCTTAACTATGGCTACACCTTC. The chain combines TRBV29-1 with TRBJ1-2, with no clear D. Germline CDR1 is SQVTM and CDR2 is ANQGSEA. This CDR3 contains 12 residues. Trimming took off 7 bases at V and 1 base at J, with 10 bases between the two ends.

The V call is TRBV2, the J call TRBJ1-1; TRBD1 might be the D (6 bases). Trimming pared 4 bases from V and 4 bases from J, leaving 7 bases between. This CDR3 is built from 12 residues. Per germline, CDR1 SNHLY and CDR2 FYNNEI. CDR3 amino acids: CASSAQGTEAFF. In nucleotides, the CDR3 is TGTGCCAGCAGTGCACAGGGCACTGAAGCTTTCTTT.

With regard to this clone: A junction boundary mismatches the germline segment, possibly from a read error. The chain couples TRBV10-3 to TRBJ2-7; TRBD1 agrees at 8 bases. The CDR3 covers 15 residues. CDR1 is ENHRY and CDR2 is SYGVKD in the germline V gene. The CDR3 protein is CASSYSPGGLYEQYF. The CDR3 nucleotides read TGTGCCAGCAGTTACTCGCCAGGGGGCCTCTACGAGCAGTACTTC.

This rearrangement joins TRBV7-9 to TRBJ2-3; the D gene is possibly TRBD2 (5 bases). V lost 2 bases, J lost 4 bases, and 7 bases lay in between. The CDR3 is made up of 13 amino acids. CDR1 and CDR2 (germline): SEHNR, FQNEAQ (reference sequence). CDR3 DNA: TGTGCCAGCAGCTTACAACTAGCAGATACGCAGTATTTT. Its translation: CASSLQLADTQYF.

The genes are TRBV4-1 and TRBJ1-6, with 8 bases aligning to TRBD1. V gave up 0 bases and J gave up 0 bases; unmatched junction bases: 10. This CDR3 region has 20 residues. Germline V lookup: CDR1 MGHRA, CDR2 YSYEKL. CDR3 region: CASSQDSVTGASSYNSPLHF. DNA of the CDR3: TGCGCCAGCAGCCAAGATTCCGTGACAGGGGCGAGCTCCTATAATTCACCCCTCCACTTT.

The chain is built from TRBV6-1 and TRBJ1-2; no reliable D call. The CDR3 runs to 13 residues. The V and J ends lost 6 bases and 2 bases respectively, with 10 bases between them. Germline V gene data show CDR1 as MNHNS and CDR2 as SASEGT. The CDR3: CASRIGFNYGYTF. Written as DNA, the CDR3 is TGTGCCAGCAGGATTGGTTTCAACTATGGCTACACCTTC.

V usage is TRBV5-1 and J usage is TRBJ2-3; TRBD2 matches at 13 bases. Looked up from germline, CDR1 is SGHRS and CDR2 is YFSETQ. There are 14 residues in the CDR3. V dropped 4 bases and J dropped 5; count of bases not matched to a gene: 1. CDR3 sequence: CASSGLAGEDTQYF. Written as DNA, the CDR3 is TGCGCCAGCAGCGGACTAGCGGGAGAAGATACGCAGTATTTT.

The chain recombines TRBV7-2 with TRBJ1-5; D is ambiguous. The germline V gene encodes CDR1 SGHTA and CDR2 FQGNSA. The CDR3 spans 15 residues. V lost 3 bases, J lost 4 bases, and 13 bases lay in between. The CDR3: CASSFSADWNQPQHF. The CDR3 DNA reads as TGTGCCAGCAGCTTCTCGGCGGACTGGAATCAGCCCCAGCATTTT.

The chain combines TRBV5-1 with TRBJ1-1; D gene unclear. From germline, CDR1 is SGHRS and CDR2 YFSETQ. Trimming shortened V by 4 bases and J by 1 base, and 11 bases separated the two germline ends. The CDR3 extends over 14 amino acids. The CDR3 bases are TGCGCCAGCAGCCTTCGCTTTGGGAACACTGAAGCTTTCTTT. The encoded protein is CASSLRFGNTEAFF.

The chain joins TRBV27 to TRBJ2-2, with D perhaps assigned TRBD1 or TRBD2 (6 bases each). The V gene's germline CDR1 is MNHEY and CDR2 SMNVEV (reference sequence). This CDR3 contains 17 residues. Deletions cut 6 bases from V and 2 bases from J, with 19 bases between. Written as DNA, the CDR3 is TGTGCCAGCAGAAGGGGGGCGGCGGCTACCAACACCGGGGAGCTGTTTTTT. This gives the protein CASRRGAAATNTGELFF.

This sequence joins TRBV7-9 and TRBJ2-6, with D hard to call. The V and J ends lost 5 bases and 3 bases respectively, with 8 bases between them. This CDR3 region has 14 residues. The germline V gene encodes CDR1 SEHNR and CDR2 FQNEAQ (reference sequence). The CDR3 reads CASSLLVGANVLTF. In DNA, the CDR3 is TGTGCCAGCAGCCTCTTGGTTGGGGCCAACGTCCTGACTTTC.

The chain joins TRBV4-2 to TRBJ2-7; 9 bases fit TRBD1. CDR1 LGHNA and CDR2 YNFKEQ come from the germline V gene. This CDR3 comprises 15 residues. Trimming removed 5 bases from V and 6 bases from J; junction bases left unmatched: 11. The CDR3 protein is CASSLGTGRPFEQYF. DNA of the CDR3: TGTGCCAGCAGCTTGGGGACAGGGAGGCCCTTCGAGCAGTACTTC.

The rearrangement joins TRBV5-1 to TRBJ2-1, with 7 positions matching TRBD2. The CDR3 has 11 residues. Germline CDR1 is SGHRS and CDR2 is YFSETQ. Losses at the gene ends were 0 bases for V and 15 bases for J; bases not matched to a gene: 3. CDR3 coding DNA: TGCGCCAGCAGCTTGGAGGGAGGGTTGTTCTTC. This gives the protein CASSLEGGLFF.

The chain joins TRBV6-6 to TRBJ1-2; 8 nucleotides align to TRBD1. CDR3 size: 14 residues. The V gene end was trimmed by 5 bases and the J gene end by 6 bases; junction bases not matched to a gene: 8. Per the germline V gene, CDR1 is MNHNY and CDR2 is SVGAGI (reference sequence). The CDR3 DNA is TGTGCCAGCAGTCTACGACAGGGGCGGAATGGCTACACCTTC. The encoded protein is CASSLRQGRNGYTF.

This chain links TRBV18 with TRBJ2-7, with 7 bases matching TRBD1. Germline CDR1 KGHSH, CDR2 LQKENI. The CDR3 totals 15 residues. V shed 3 bases, J shed 0 bases, and the junction held 5 bases outside the gene matches. CDR3 coding DNA: TGTGCCAGCTCACCTCCGGGACAGAGCTCCTACGAGCAGTACTTC. As protein: CASSPPGQSSYEQYF.

A few counts support this clone. The V call is TRBV4-2, the J call TRBJ1-2, with a tentative D call TRBD1 (5 bases). The length of the CDR3 is 13 residues. V lost 7 bases to trimming and J lost 2 bases, with 11 bases between them. Per germline, CDR1 LGHNA and CDR2 YNFKEQ. CDR3: CASNRRGNYGYTF. The DNA of the CDR3 is TGTGCCAGCAACCGCCGGGGGAACTATGGCTACACCTTC.

This clone was recorded once. V gene TRBV4-3 combines with J gene TRBJ2-7, with D possibly TRBD2 on 5 matching bases. The ends were cut back, 3 bases at V and 3 bases at J, with 12 bases in the middle. This CDR3 is built from 14 residues. Germline CDR1 reads LGHNA; CDR2 reads YSLEER. CDR3 sequence (DNA): TGCGCCAGCAGCCAGGACCCGGGGAACTACGAGCAGTACTTC. Its translation is CASSQDPGNYEQYF.

The chain couples TRBV7-2 to TRBJ1-1, with D tentatively TRBD1 (5 bases). The CDR3 covers 15 residues. Per germline, CDR1 SGHTA and CDR2 FQGNSA. V was cut by 1 base and J by 5 bases, with 14 bases left in between. The CDR3 here is CASSLEAGMRTEAFF. The DNA of the CDR3 is TGTGCCAGCAGCTTAGAGGCAGGGATGAGAACTGAAGCTTTCTTT.

As DNA, the CDR3 is TGTGCCAGCAGCTTAGAACAGGGAAACACCATATATTTT. Its protein product is CASSLEQGNTIYF. This chain connects TRBV7-6 to TRBJ1-3; no clear D gene. This CDR3 spans 13 amino acids. Trimming took 1 base from V and 4 from J, leaving 5 bases between them. Looked up from germline, CDR1 is SGHVS and CDR2 is FNYEAQ.

The chain carries TRBV9 and TRBJ1-6; the match to TRBD1 covers 10 bases. V was clipped by 0 bases and J by 9 bases; unmatched bases: 3. The CDR3 length is 15 residues. Germline V gene data show CDR1 as SGDLS and CDR2 as YYNGEE. The CDR3 loop reads CASSVETGGRSPLHF. CDR3 DNA: TGTGCCAGCAGCGTAGAGACAGGGGGCCGTTCACCCCTCCACTTT.